A selection of T cell receptor beta chains follows, all from one sample in a study of Ad26.COV2.S vaccination and SARS-CoV-2 variants. Method: immunoSEQ multiplex PCR; TCRdb's copy keeps in-frame clones and lacks some. The sample has 200,000 to 300,000 clones, around nine tenths seen once. The specimen was peripheral blood, collected in a trial of Ad26.COV2.S vaccine versus placebo. The receptors shown here come from a person aged 18-60 years who received the Ad26.COV2.S COVID-19 vaccine or a placebo. Both conserved end residues are part of each CDR3. Fields, in order: D gene, J gene, V gene, clone size, CDR3 protein, CDR3 DNA. A D gene is named only where the DNA matches it firmly. Clone size, where shown, is once, few, many, or a class for clones that have expanded.

NA	TRBJ1-1	TRBV30	once	CAFEGGWLNTEAFF	TGTGCCTTTGAGGGGGGCTGGCTGAACACTGAAGCTTTCTTT
NA	TRBJ1-3	TRBV7-2	NA	CASSSMLSSGNTIYF	TGTGCCAGCAGCTCAATGTTGAGCTCTGGAAACACCATATATTTT
TRBD1	TRBJ2-5	TRBV19	NA	CASSVSGTGGKTQYF	TGTGCCAGTAGTGTTTCCGGGACAGGCGGGAAGACCCAGTACTTC
NA	TRBJ1-3	TRBV7-9	few	CASIPGDSGNTIYF	TGTGCCAGCATCCCGGGGGACTCTGGAAACACCATATATTTT
NA	TRBJ2-1	TRBV18	few	CASSSLGGDNEQFF	TGTGCCAGCTCCTCTCTAGGAGGGGACAATGAGCAGTTCTTC
TRBD2	TRBJ2-3	TRBV24-1	once	CATSDFEAGGKDTQYF	TGTGCCACCAGTGATTTTGAGGCGGGAGGAAAAGATACGCAGTATTTT
NA	TRBJ2-5	TRBV7-9	NA	CASSSATPPKTQYF	TGTGCCAGCAGCTCCGCTACTCCACCTAAGACCCAGTACTTC
NA	TRBJ2-1	TRBV6-1	NA	CASSERTERFQFF	TGTGCCAGCAGTGAAAGAACAGAGCGATTCCAGTTCTTC
NA	TRBJ2-3	TRBV19	NA	CASASGSWSNTQYF	TGTGCCAGTGCTTCAGGGAGTTGGTCGAATACGCAGTATTTT
NA	TRBJ1-2	TRBV3-1/TRBV3-2	NA	CASSQIGRRGKLGYTF	TGTGCCAGCAGCCAAATAGGACGGAGGGGGAAGTTGGGCTACACCTTC
NA	TRBJ2-5	TRBV5-1	few	CASTVGGSQETQYF	TGCGCCAGCACGGTTGGGGGTTCACAAGAGACCCAGTACTTC
NA	TRBJ2-5	TRBV7-2	NA	CASSLVGSEQTQYF	TGTGCCAGCAGCTTAGTAGGTAGCGAACAGACCCAGTACTTC
NA	TRBJ2-5	TRBV7-9	NA	CASSLRTEETQYF	TGTGCCAGCAGCCTAAGGACAGAAGAGACCCAGTACTTC
NA	TRBJ2-1	TRBV7-3	NA	CASSLDYNEQFF	TGTGCCAGCAGCTTAGATTACAATGAGCAGTTCTTC
NA	TRBJ1-5	TRBV6-6	NA	CASREGGIGNQPQHF	TGTGCCAGCAGAGAGGGGGGAATCGGCAATCAGCCCCAGCATTTT
TRBD2	TRBJ2-5	TRBV6-2/TRBV6-3	NA	CASSYSRGGEGTQYF	TGTGCCAGCAGTTACTCGCGCGGGGGGGAGGGGACCCAGTACTTC
TRBD2	TRBJ2-7	TRBV6-5	NA	CASSSLGRGALYEQYF	TGTGCCAGCAGTTCGCTTGGGCGGGGGGCCCTCTACGAGCAGTACTTC
NA	TRBJ1-4	TRBV5-3	NA	CARSLDRAATNEKLFF	TGTGCCAGAAGCTTGGACAGGGCGGCAACTAATGAAAAACTGTTTTTT
TRBD1	TRBJ1-6	TRBV18	NA	CASSPDRDSPLHF	TGTGCCAGCTCACCTGACAGGGACTCACCCCTCCACTTT
NA	TRBJ2-1	TRBV3-1/TRBV3-2	NA	CASSQDVGANPTYNEQFF	TGTGCCAGCAGCCAAGACGTAGGGGCCAACCCGACCTACAATGAGCAGTTCTTC
NA	TRBJ2-3	TRBV5-1	NA	CASSLASSSTRNTQYF	TGCGCCAGCAGCTTGGCCTCGTCTTCTACCCGAAATACGCAGTATTTT
TRBD2	TRBJ2-7	TRBV9	NA	CASSASGYEQYF	TGTGCCAGCAGCGCTAGCGGGTACGAGCAGTACTTC
NA	TRBJ1-2	TRBV5-6	NA	CASSPLNRAQNGYTF	TGTGCCAGCAGCCCCCTGAACAGGGCACAGAATGGCTACACCTTC
TRBD2	TRBJ2-3	TRBV7-9	NA	CASSLARTSGLHTDTQYF	TGTGCCAGCAGCTTAGCGCGGACTAGCGGGCTACACACAGATACGCAGTATTTT
TRBD2	TRBJ2-5	TRBV28	NA	CASRTQGGKETQYF	TGTGCCAGCAGGACCCAGGGAGGGAAAGAGACCCAGTACTTC
NA	TRBJ2-4	TRBV10-3	NA	CAISEGARDKNIQYF	TGTGCCATCAGTGAGGGGGCGCGGGACAAAAACATTCAGTACTTC
NA	TRBJ1-1	TRBV7-2	NA	CASSLAQGMNTEAFF	TGTGCCAGCAGCTTAGCGCAGGGGATGAACACTGAAGCTTTCTTT
NA	TRBJ2-1	TRBV29-1	NA	CSVVPRGGLVGAGGQFF	TGCAGCGTTGTCCCCAGGGGGGGACTAGTCGGTGCTGGGGGGCAGTTCTTC
TRBD2	TRBJ2-3	TRBV24-1	NA	CATSATGTSDTDTQYF	TGTGCCACCAGTGCCACCGGGACTAGCGACACAGATACGCAGTATTTT
NA	TRBJ2-7	TRBV2	NA	CASSEQGTAYEQYF	TGTGCCAGCAGTGAACAGGGCACTGCCTACGAGCAGTACTTC
TRBD1	TRBJ1-2	TRBV3-1/TRBV3-2	once	CASSQVHRGPYGYTF	TGTGCCAGCAGCCAAGTTCACAGGGGGCCTTATGGCTACACCTTC
NA	TRBJ2-3	TRBV2	NA	CASRKDTLPTDTQYF	TGTGCCAGCAGGAAGGACACATTGCCGACAGATACGCAGTATTTT
NA	TRBJ1-5	TRBV6-5	NA	CASSLDSNQPQHF	TGTGCCAGCAGTCTAGACAGCAATCAGCCCCAGCATTTT
NA	TRBJ1-3	TRBV19	NA	CASSRLDSPSGNTIYF	TGTGCCAGTAGTAGGTTGGACAGTCCCTCTGGAAACACCATATATTTT
TRBD1	TRBJ2-3	TRBV30	NA	CAWSRGQGSDTQYF	TGTGCCTGGAGTAGAGGACAGGGGAGCGATACGCAGTATTTT
TRBD2	TRBJ2-1	TRBV6-5	NA	CASSWTSGMVEQFF	TGTGCCAGCAGCTGGACTAGCGGGATGGTTGAGCAGTTCTTC
NA	TRBJ1-6	TRBV7-3	NA	CASSSTGLAKSPLHF	TGTGCCAGCAGCTCGACCGGGCTGGCTAAATCACCCCTCCACTTT
NA	TRBJ1-5	TRBV7-6	NA	CASSHIYRDKKNQPQHF	TGTGCCAGCAGCCATATCTACCGGGACAAAAAGAATCAGCCCCAGCATTTT
NA	TRBJ1-3	TRBV7-8	NA	CASSLEGSGNTIYF	TGTGCCAGCAGCTTAGAGGGGTCTGGAAACACCATATATTTT